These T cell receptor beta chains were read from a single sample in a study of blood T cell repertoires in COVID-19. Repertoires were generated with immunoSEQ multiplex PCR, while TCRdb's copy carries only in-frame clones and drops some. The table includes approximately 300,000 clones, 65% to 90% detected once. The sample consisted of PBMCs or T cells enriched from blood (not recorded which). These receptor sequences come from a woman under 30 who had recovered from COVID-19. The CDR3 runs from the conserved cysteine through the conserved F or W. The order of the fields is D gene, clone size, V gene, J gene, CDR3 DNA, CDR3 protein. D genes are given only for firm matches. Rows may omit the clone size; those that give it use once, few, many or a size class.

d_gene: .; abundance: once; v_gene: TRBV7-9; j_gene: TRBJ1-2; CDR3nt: TGTGCCAGCAGCCCAGGACAAAACTATGGCTACACCTTC; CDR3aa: CASSPGQNYGYTF
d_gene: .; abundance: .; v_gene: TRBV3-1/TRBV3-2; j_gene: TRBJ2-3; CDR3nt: TGTGCCAGCAGCCAAGGGGGAGCGAGGCCTAGTACAGATACGCAGTATTTT; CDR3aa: CASSQGGARPSTDTQYF
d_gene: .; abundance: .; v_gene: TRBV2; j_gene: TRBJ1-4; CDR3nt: TGTGCCAGCAGGGACGGGCCTTGGGGCGAAAAACTGTTTTTT; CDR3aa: CASRDGPWGEKLFF
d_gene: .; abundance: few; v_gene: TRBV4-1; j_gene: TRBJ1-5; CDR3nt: TGCGCCAGCAGCCAAGATGGGGGGTTTGGCAATCAGCCCCAGCATTTT; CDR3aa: CASSQDGGFGNQPQHF
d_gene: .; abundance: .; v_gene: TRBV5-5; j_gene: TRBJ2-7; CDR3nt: TGTGCCAGCAGCTTGGCGATAGGACAGTCCTACGAGCAGTACTTC; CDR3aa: CASSLAIGQSYEQYF
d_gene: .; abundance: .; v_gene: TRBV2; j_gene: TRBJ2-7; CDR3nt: TGTGCCAGCAGGCCGGGTGTCGGATCCTACGAGCAGTACTTC; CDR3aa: CASRPGVGSYEQYF
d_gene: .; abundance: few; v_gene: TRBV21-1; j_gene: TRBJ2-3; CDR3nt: TGTGCCAGCAGCAAACTAGCGGGAGGGCCAGATACGCAGTATTTT; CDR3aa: CASSKLAGGPDTQYF
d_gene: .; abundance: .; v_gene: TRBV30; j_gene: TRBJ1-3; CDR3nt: TGTGCCTGGAACATCGGGGGAAACACCATATATTTT; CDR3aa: CAWNIGGNTIYF
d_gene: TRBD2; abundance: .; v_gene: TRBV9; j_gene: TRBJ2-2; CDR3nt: TGTGCCAGCACGCGGGGGGCCCTCCTGAACACCGGGGAGCTGTTTTTT; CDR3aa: CASTRGALLNTGELFF
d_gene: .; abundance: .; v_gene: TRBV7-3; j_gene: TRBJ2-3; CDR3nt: TGTGCCAGCAGCTTAAGGGCACTGGGTGGCACAGATACGCAGTATTTT; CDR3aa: CASSLRALGGTDTQYF
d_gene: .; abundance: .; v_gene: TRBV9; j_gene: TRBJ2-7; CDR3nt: TGTGCCAGCAGCGCTGGTAGCGCCTATTCCTACGAGCAGTACTTC; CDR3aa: CASSAGSAYSYEQYF
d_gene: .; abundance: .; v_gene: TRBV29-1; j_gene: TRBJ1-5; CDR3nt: TGCAGCGAAGATAGAGGGCCTAATCAGCCCCAGCATTTT; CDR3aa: CSEDRGPNQPQHF